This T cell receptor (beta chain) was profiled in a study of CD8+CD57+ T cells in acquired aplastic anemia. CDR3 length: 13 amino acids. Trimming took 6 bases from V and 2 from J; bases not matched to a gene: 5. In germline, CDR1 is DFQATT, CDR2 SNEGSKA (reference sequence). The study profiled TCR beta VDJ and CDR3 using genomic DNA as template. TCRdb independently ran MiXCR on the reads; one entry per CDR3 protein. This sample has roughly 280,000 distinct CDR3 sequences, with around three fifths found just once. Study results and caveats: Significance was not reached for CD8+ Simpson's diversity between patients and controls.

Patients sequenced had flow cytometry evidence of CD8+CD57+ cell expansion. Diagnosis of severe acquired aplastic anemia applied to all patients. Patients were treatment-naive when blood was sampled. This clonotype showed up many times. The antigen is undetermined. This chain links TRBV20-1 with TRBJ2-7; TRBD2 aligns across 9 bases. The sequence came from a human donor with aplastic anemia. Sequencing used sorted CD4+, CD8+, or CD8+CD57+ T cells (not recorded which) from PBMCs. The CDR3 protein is CSAGRTSAYEQYF. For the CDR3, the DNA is TGCAGTGCCGGGAGGACTAGCGCCTACGAGCAGTACTTC.